The rows below give T cell receptor beta chains drawn from one sample of a study of control samples from healthy donors and cancer patients. TCRdb keeps only in-frame clones here, not all; method: immunoSEQ multiplex PCR. The sample has over 100,000 clones, roughly 90% seen once; the top ten hold 4.5% to 7%. The specimen sequenced was blood. The receptors come from a man younger than 30 in good health. CDR3s include the opening cysteine and the closing phenylalanine or tryptophan. A D gene is named only where the DNA matches it firmly. Clone size appears in some rows only: once, few, many, or a class for an expanded clone.

TRBJ1-1 NA TRBV7-9 NA CASLGGSRREAFF TGTGCCAGTTTGGGTGGCAGCCGACGCGAAGCTTTCTTT
TRBJ1-2 NA TRBV5-4 once CASSLSGGVGYTF TGTGCCAGCAGCTTGTCAGGAGGGGTAGGCTACACCTTC
TRBJ1-6 TRBD1 TRBV11-2 NA CASRDTGASPLHF TGTGCCAGCAGGGATACAGGGGCCTCACCCCTCCACTTT
TRBJ2-7 NA TRBV12-3/TRBV12-4 once CASSRLFYEQYF TGTGCCAGCAGTCGCCTATTTTACGAGCAGTACTTC
TRBJ1-5 NA TRBV19 NA CASSFLGSSQPQHF TGTGCCAGTAGTTTCTTGGGGTCGTCTCAGCCCCAGCATTTT
TRBJ2-3 NA TRBV11-1 NA CASSLAPVSTDTQYF TGTGCCAGCAGCTTAGCGCCGGTAAGCACAGATACGCAGTATTTT
TRBJ2-7 TRBD2 TRBV27 NA CASSLGGLAAYEQYF TGTGCCAGCAGTTTAGGGGGACTAGCGGCATACGAGCAGTACTTC
TRBJ2-2 NA TRBV4-2 NA CASSRNGELFF TGTGCCAGCAGCCGCAACGGGGAGCTGTTTTTT
TRBJ1-1 NA TRBV30 NA CAWRTRRGTEAFF TGTGCCTGGAGGACCCGCAGGGGCACTGAAGCTTTCTTT
TRBJ2-5 NA TRBV3-1/TRBV3-2 few CASSQETQYF TGTGCCAGCAGCCAAGAGACCCAGTACTTC
TRBJ2-1 NA TRBV2 NA CASSPERRNEQFF TGTGCCAGCAGTCCGGAGAGGCGCAATGAGCAGTTCTTC
TRBJ1-1 NA TRBV6-6 NA CASSYRVGTEAFF TGTGCCAGCAGTTACAGGGTGGGAACTGAAGCTTTCTTT
TRBJ1-2 TRBD1 TRBV5-4 NA CASSSGGSYGYTF TGTGCCAGCAGCTCAGGGGGAAGCTATGGCTACACCTTC
TRBJ1-1 TRBD1 TRBV13 NA CASSFAGQGVNTEAFF TGTGCCAGCAGCTTCGCGGGACAGGGGGTGAACACTGAAGCTTTCTTT
TRBJ2-3 TRBD2 TRBV18 few CASSPPSGGRSTDTQYF TGTGCCAGCTCACCACCAAGCGGGGGGAGATCCACAGATACGCAGTATTTT
TRBJ2-7 NA TRBV2 once CASSKDRSSSYEQYF TGTGCCAGCAGTAAGGACAGAAGTAGCTCCTACGAGCAGTACTTC
TRBJ2-3 NA TRBV5-4 NA CASSYGGPRGDTQYF TGTGCCAGCAGCTACGGGGGGCCTCGAGGGGATACGCAGTATTTT
TRBJ2-1 NA TRBV9 NA CASSVDGLANNEQFF TGTGCCAGCAGCGTAGATGGGCTAGCAAACAATGAGCAGTTCTTC
TRBJ2-7 NA TRBV5-5 NA CASSPPSYEQYF TGTGCCAGCAGCCCACCGAGCTACGAGCAGTACTTC
TRBJ2-5 TRBD2 TRBV19 NA CASSIRSGRLAGETQYF TGTGCCAGTAGTATACGGAGTGGGCGACTAGCCGGAGAGACCCAGTACTTC
TRBJ1-3 NA TRBV2 NA CASEPTLGNTIYF TGTGCCAGCGAACCAACTTTGGGAAACACCATATATTTT
TRBJ2-3 TRBD2 TRBV11-3 NA CASSLGIAGTPSTDTQYF TGTGCCAGCAGCTTAGGTATAGCGGGAACTCCTAGCACAGATACGCAGTATTTT
TRBJ1-5 NA TRBV4-1 NA CASSQPKGGASHQPQHF TGCGCCAGCAGCCAACCCAAGGGGGGGGCGAGCCATCAGCCCCAGCATTTT
TRBJ1-1 NA TRBV9 NA CASSVVTGETEAFF TGTGCCAGCAGCGTAGTAACAGGCGAAACTGAAGCTTTCTTT
TRBJ2-2 NA TRBV7-9 NA CASSLLSGPTGELFF TGTGCCAGCAGCTTATTATCGGGGCCAACCGGGGAGCTGTTTTTT
TRBJ2-7 TRBD1 TRBV25-1 NA CASRQDDGTGPYEQYF TGTGCCAGCAGGCAAGATGACGGGACAGGGCCCTACGAGCAGTACTTC
TRBJ1-3 TRBD1 TRBV7-2 NA CASSWGTGSGNTIYF TGTGCCAGCAGCTGGGGGACAGGCTCTGGAAACACCATATATTTT
TRBJ2-2 NA TRBV12-3/TRBV12-4 once CASKPEGPGELFF TGTGCCAGCAAACCTGAGGGGCCCGGGGAGCTGTTTTTT
TRBJ2-3 NA TRBV5-4 NA CASSLLGVGADTQYF TGTGCCAGCAGCTTGTTGGGGGTGGGAGCAGATACGCAGTATTTT
TRBJ2-3 NA TRBV5-5 few CASSLERGQDTQYF TGTGCCAGCAGCTTGGAGAGGGGCCAAGATACGCAGTATTTT
TRBJ1-2 NA TRBV20-1 NA CSALQGRGYTF TGCAGTGCCCTCCAGGGTAGGGGCTACACCTTC
TRBJ1-6 TRBD1 TRBV6-2/TRBV6-3 NA CASSRDRESSYNSPLHF TGTGCCAGCAGCCGTGACAGGGAGAGCTCCTATAATTCACCCCTCCACTTT
TRBJ1-3 TRBD1 TRBV5-4 NA CASSLDRAAGNTIYF TGTGCCAGCAGCTTAGACAGGGCGGCTGGAAACACCATATATTTT
TRBJ2-1 NA TRBV3-1/TRBV3-2 NA CASSLGGLSYNEQFF TGTGCCAGCAGCCTCGGGGGCCTATCCTACAATGAGCAGTTCTTC
TRBJ2-3 TRBD2 TRBV10-1 NA CASGTGLAGTDTQYF TGCGCCAGCGGGACGGGACTAGCAGGCACAGATACGCAGTATTTT
TRBJ1-1 NA TRBV5-1 NA CASSVSVANTEAFF TGCGCCAGCAGCGTGAGCGTGGCGAACACTGAAGCTTTCTTT
TRBJ2-7 TRBD1 TRBV11-2 NA CASSSGTGGYYEQYF TGTGCCAGCAGCTCCGGGACAGGGGGCTACTACGAGCAGTACTTC
TRBJ1-2 TRBD1 TRBV6-5 NA CASSYSTGVRGYTF TGTGCCAGCAGTTACTCGACAGGGGTGAGAGGCTACACCTTC
TRBJ2-5 NA TRBV2 NA CASSEAETQYF TGTGCCAGCAGTGAAGCGGAGACCCAGTACTTC
TRBJ2-1 TRBD2 TRBV2 NA CASSVERGGYEQFF TGTGCCAGCAGTGTGGAGCGGGGGGGCTATGAGCAGTTCTTC
TRBJ2-7 NA TRBV3-1/TRBV3-2 NA CASSQVSGTGEQYF TGTGCCAGCAGCCAAGTTTCAGGGACTGGCGAGCAGTACTTC
TRBJ2-1 NA TRBV5-6 NA CASSSKTEQFF TGTGCCAGCAGTTCTAAAACGGAGCAGTTCTTC
TRBJ2-1 NA TRBV12-3/TRBV12-4 NA CASSSRGNEQFF TGTGCCAGCAGCTCGAGGGGTAATGAGCAGTTCTTC
TRBJ2-3 NA TRBV7-9 NA CASSLPRIRTDTQYF TGTGCCAGCAGCTTACCAAGGATCAGGACAGATACGCAGTATTTT
TRBJ2-3 TRBD2 TRBV20-1 NA CSASLTSGGASTDTQYF TGCAGTGCTAGTCTTACTAGCGGGGGGGCGAGCACAGATACGCAGTATTTT
TRBJ2-5 TRBD1 TRBV19 once CASSADSFGFPDRGRFQETQYF TGTGCCAGTAGCGCGGACAGTTTTGGGTTCCCTGACAGGGGGCGATTCCAAGAGACCCAGTACTTC
TRBJ1-5 TRBD1 TRBV27 NA CASSFHGYLGGQRNQPQHF TGTGCCAGCAGTTTTCATGGATATCTCGGGGGACAGAGGAATCAGCCCCAGCATTTT
TRBJ2-4 TRBD1 TRBV2 once CASRTPTGVRNIQYF TGTGCCAGCAGAACCCCTACAGGGGTGAGAAACATTCAGTACTTC